Shown below are 9 T cell receptor beta chains from a single sample sequenced in a study of glioma-infiltrating T cells after dendritic cell vaccination. The table came from immunoSEQ multiplex PCR; TCRdb's copy has only in-frame clones and leaves some out. Of about 36,000 clones detected, approximately 82% appear once; the ten largest clones hold under 10%. The starting material was blood, obtained before dendritic cell vaccination. These receptors were collected from a human donor with glioblastoma.

This clone was picked up a small number of times. The CDR3 DNA reads as TGTGCCAGCAGTTACACGGACAGGGCACGCGAGCAGTACTTC. Translated, it gives CASSYTDRAREQYF. The J gene is TRBJ2-7, the V gene TRBV6-5; TRBD1 agrees at 8 bases. V was clipped by 2 bases and J by 6 bases; unmatched bases: 6. Germline assignment: CDR1 MNHEY and CDR2 SVGAGI. The CDR3 consists of 14 residues.

This rearrangement joins TRBV5-6 to TRBJ2-7, with 11 bases identical to TRBD1. The junction had 6 bases not matched to a gene; V was cut back by 0 bases and J by 4 bases. Germline V gene sequence: CDR1 SGHDT, CDR2 YYEEEE. CDR3 length: 16 amino acids. CDR3 region: CASSLVADRGLYEQYF. The CDR3 coding sequence is TGTGCCAGCAGCTTGGTCGCGGACAGGGGGCTATACGAGCAGTACTTC.

The CDR3 loop reads CASSQRGGTDTQYF. CDR3 bases: TGTGCCAGCAGCCAACGGGGGGGCACAGATACGCAGTATTTT. This chain uses TRBV11-3 with TRBJ2-3, with 7 bases that match TRBD2. Looked up from germline, CDR1 is SGHNT and CDR2 is YENEEA. Trimming cost V 5 bases and J 1 base; bases outside gene matches: 3. The CDR3 totals 14 residues.

This chain connects TRBV11-3 to TRBJ2-2, with D unresolved. Per the germline V gene, CDR1 is SGHNT and CDR2 is YENEEA. This CDR3 contains 13 residues. V was cut by 1 base and J by 4 bases, with 4 bases left in between. This CDR3 is CASSLGRTGELFF. As DNA, the CDR3 is TGTGCCAGCAGCTTAGGTCGCACCGGGGAGCTGTTTTTT.

J is TRBJ2-1 and V is TRBV7-3; 13 bases align to TRBD2. The CDR3 is made up of 16 amino acids. CDR1 and CDR2 from the germline V gene are SGHTA and FQGTGA. The J segment lost 5 bases and the V segment lost 4 bases, leaving 5 bases of the junction unmatched. The CDR3 sequence is CASSSRLAGGHNEQFF. CDR3 nucleotides: TGTGCCAGCAGCTCTAGACTAGCGGGGGGACACAATGAGCAGTTCTTC.

This sequence joins TRBV19 and TRBJ1-1, with D unresolved. Germline V CDR1 and CDR2: LNHDA, SQIVND (reference sequence). Trimming took 3 bases from V and 1 from J, leaving 9 bases between them. The CDR3 is made up of 14 amino acids. For the CDR3, the DNA is TGTGCCAGTAGTATGATAGGGAGGAACACTGAAGCTTTCTTT. Its translation is CASSMIGRNTEAFF.

The genes are TRBV30 and TRBJ2-3; weak D call: TRBD1 (6 bases). This CDR3 has 15 amino acids. The ends were cut back, 1 base at V and 3 bases at J, with 14 bases in the middle. Per germline, CDR1 GTSNPN and CDR2 SVGIG (reference sequence). CDR3 sequence (DNA): TGTGCCTGGAGTGGGCAGGGGACCCCTACAGATACGCAGTATTTT. Translating gives CAWSGQGTPTDTQYF.

This chain links TRBV2 with TRBJ1-5; D perhaps matches TRBD1 (6 bases). CDR3 length: 13 amino acids. Trimming pared 8 bases from V and 4 bases from J, leaving 12 bases between. CDR1 and CDR2 (germline): SNHLY, FYNNEI. In nucleotides, the CDR3 is TGTGCCAGCCTCCAGGGGTTGAATCAGCCCCAGCATTTT. Protein product: CASLQGLNQPQHF.

For the CDR3, the DNA is TGTGCCAGCAGAGCCGCAGCGAATCAGCCCCAGCATTTT. Translated: CASRAAANQPQHF. The chain carries TRBV2 and TRBJ1-5, with D uncertain. Trimming removed 6 bases from V and 4 bases from J, with 10 bases in between. This CDR3 is built from 13 residues. Germline V lookup: CDR1 SNHLY, CDR2 FYNNEI.